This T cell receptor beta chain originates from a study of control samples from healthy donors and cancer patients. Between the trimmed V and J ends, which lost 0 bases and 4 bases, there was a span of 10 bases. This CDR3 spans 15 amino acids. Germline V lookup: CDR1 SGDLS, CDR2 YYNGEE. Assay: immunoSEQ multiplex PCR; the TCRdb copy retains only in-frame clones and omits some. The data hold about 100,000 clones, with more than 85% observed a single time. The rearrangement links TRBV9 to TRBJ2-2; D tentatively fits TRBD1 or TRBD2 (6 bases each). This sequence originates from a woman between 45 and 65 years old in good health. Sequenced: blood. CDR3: CASSVVGGGTGELFF. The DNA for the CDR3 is TGTGCCAGCAGCGTAGTGGGGGGCGGCACCGGGGAGCTGTTTTTT.